This T cell receptor (beta chain) was observed in a study of shared clonotypes between healthy human individuals. Study as a whole: Per donor, three plates held CD4 naive cells, three held CD4 memory, two held CD8 naive and one held CD8 memory.

Study-level results: Unshared clonotypes carried lower generation probabilities than those common to all four donors.

Sequencing used immunoSEQ multiplex PCR; TCRdb keeps in-frame clones, though not all of them. The table has around 1,000,000 clones, 60% to 85% seen once; the top ten hold more than 0.85%. CDR1 and CDR2 (germline): LNHDA, SQIVND (reference sequence). The CDR3 sequence is 14 residues long. The J segment lost 4 bases and the V segment lost 8 bases, leaving 5 bases of the junction unmatched. A word on this clone: What it recognizes is unknown.

V gene TRBV19 combines with J gene TRBJ2-2; 9 bases are shared with TRBD1. This receptor was identified in a man aged 18 to 30 in good health. Some clones in this sample may be carry-over from other donors' samples. The sequencing input was memory CD4+ T cells from PBMCs. Regarding subset: CD45RA-negative fraction. CDR3 coding DNA: TGTGCCAGTGAGACAGGGGGGACCACCGGGGAGCTGTTTTTT. Translating gives CASETGGTTGELFF.